The 9 T cell receptor beta chains listed next were all sequenced from one sample in a study of blood T cell repertoires in COVID-19 (dated by TCRdb to 2018 to 2020). Library construction relied on the immunoSEQ multiplex PCR assay. What TCRdb holds here is the immuneACCESS table cut down to in-frame rearrangements. Part of the clones is not present; checked against another copy, under half of the missing clones reflect an unresolved V gene, and the others are unexplained. This sample comprises some 260,000 clones, approximately 88% of them detected only once. Roughly 0.8% of the sample is in the top ten clones. Sample: peripheral blood. Every receptor here comes from a woman aged 30 to 39 with acute or convalescent COVID-19.

A single count supports this clone. An end of the junction does not agree with germline; a read error may underlie this. J is TRBJ2-1 and V is TRBV6-1, with 10 bases matching TRBD2. CDR3 length equals 15 residues. Germline CDR1 is MNHNS and CDR2 is SASEGT. The CDR3 region has the DNA TGTGCCAGCAGTCAAGCGGGAGGGCAGTTCAGTGAGCAGTTCTTC. Its protein is CASSQAGGQFSEQFF.

This clone appeared a single time. The chain is built from TRBV27 and TRBJ2-2; the match to TRBD1 covers 8 bases. The trim removed 6 bases at V and 1 base at J, leaving 1 base unmatched. The length of the CDR3 is 14 residues. Germline V gene sequence: CDR1 MNHEY, CDR2 SMNVEV (reference sequence). The chain's CDR3 is CASSGQGNTGELFF. In nucleotides, the CDR3 is TGTGCCAGCAGCGGACAGGGGAACACCGGGGAGCTGTTTTTT.

The chain uses TRBV9 and TRBJ2-5; the D gene is possibly TRBD1 (5 bases). Trimming removed 0 bases from V and 1 base from J, with 7 bases in between. The germline V gene encodes CDR1 SGDLS and CDR2 YYNGEE. The CDR3 is 14 residues long. CDR3 bases: TGTGCCAGCAGCGTAGGGGGCAGCCAAGAGACCCAGTACTTC. Protein: CASSVGGSQETQYF.

The gene calls are TRBV4-3 and TRBJ2-1, with D possibly TRBD2 on 6 matching bases. CDR1 and CDR2 (germline): LGHNA, YSLEER. The V gene lost 0 bases and the J gene lost 2 bases, with 11 bases spanning the gap. The CDR3 loop spans 16 amino acids. The CDR3 is CASSQDISGTYNEQFF. The DNA for the CDR3 is TGCGCCAGCAGCCAAGATATTAGCGGCACCTACAATGAGCAGTTCTTC.

The V call is TRBV9, the J call TRBJ2-3; 11 nucleotides align to TRBD1. The length of the CDR3 is 16 residues. In germline, CDR1 is SGDLS, CDR2 YYNGEE. J gave up 4 bases and V 0 bases, and 4 bases lay outside the gene matches. In DNA, the CDR3 is TGTGCCAGCAGCGTAGGGGACAGGGGGTGGTCAGATACGCAGTATTTT. Its protein product is CASSVGDRGWSDTQYF. The variable domain in full, completed from reference TRBV9 and TRBJ2-3, reads DSGVTQTPKHLITATGQRVTLRCSPRSGDLSVYWYQQSLDQGLQFLIQYYNGEERAKGNILERFSAQQFPDLHSELNLSSLELGDSALYFCASSVGDRGWSDTQYFGPGTRLTVL.

The chain combines TRBV6-2 or TRBV6-3 with TRBJ2-2; D gene ambiguous. Trimming removed 2 bases from V and 0 bases from J, with 7 bases in between. CDR3 length: 15 residues. CDR1 MNHEY and CDR2 SVGEGT come from the germline V gene. The CDR3: CASSYLTPNTGELFF. In DNA form, the CDR3 reads TGTGCCAGCAGTTACCTGACACCGAACACCGGGGAGCTGTTTTTT.

This clone was found once. The genes are TRBV27 and TRBJ2-7; 8 bases fit TRBD1. Germline CDR1 reads MNHEY; CDR2 reads SMNVEV (reference sequence). The CDR3 has 15 residues. V was clipped by 5 bases and J by 0 bases; unmatched bases: 6. The CDR3 is CASSRQGALSYEQYF. CDR3 bases: TGTGCCAGCAGTCGTCAGGGGGCCCTCTCCTACGAGCAGTACTTC.

V and J are TRBV7-8 and TRBJ1-1; possibly TRBD1 for D (6 bases). The CDR3 contains 17 residues. Trimming pared 3 bases from V and 1 base from J, leaving 18 bases between. Germline CDR1 reads SGHVS; CDR2 reads FQNEAQ. CDR3 amino acids: CASSLGQWQGKNTEAFF. CDR3 DNA: TGTGCCAGCAGCTTGGGCCAATGGCAGGGGAAGAACACTGAAGCTTTCTTT.

The count of this clone is one. The V gene is TRBV6-5, the J gene TRBJ1-1, with D unclear. Per the germline V gene, CDR1 is MNHEY and CDR2 is SVGAGI. The V and J ends lost 0 bases and 0 bases respectively, with 8 bases between them. This CDR3 comprises 15 residues. The CDR3 sequence: CASSYSTNMNTEAFF. Written as DNA, the CDR3 is TGTGCCAGCAGTTACTCCACTAACATGAACACTGAAGCTTTCTTT.